This T cell receptor beta chain is drawn from a study of cytomegalovirus exposure and HLA in healthy donors. The germline V gene encodes CDR1 KGHSH and CDR2 LQKENI. CDR3 length equals 13 residues. The V and J ends lost 0 bases and 7 bases respectively, with 6 bases between them. The primer mix had 60 Vbeta and 13 Jbeta primers. Measured with immunoSEQ multiplex PCR; TCRdb has only the in-frame clones, and not every one. This sample carries some 100,000 clones, 76% of them seen once, and the ten largest clones take roughly 12%. The sample comprised PBMCs. This clonotype originated in a woman between 35 and 50 years old in good health and CMV-seropositive. The chain carries TRBV18 and TRBJ2-2, with no clear D. CDR3 residues: CASSPPYSGELFF. CDR3 bases: TGTGCCAGCTCACCACCTTACAGCGGGGAGCTGTTTTTT.